This passage covers 18 T cell receptor beta chains from one sample sequenced in a study of cytomegalovirus exposure and HLA in healthy donors. Primers for the PCR totalled 60 Vbeta and 13 Jbeta. Libraries were prepared by immunoSEQ multiplex PCR; TCRdb keeps only in-frame clonotypes and omits some of them. This sample carries about 160,000 clones, with 2.1% going to the ten biggest clones. The source material was PBMCs. The receptors originated from a man aged 30 to 45 in good health and CMV-seronegative.

The DNA for the CDR3 is TGTGCCAGCAGCTCGACTAGCGGGAGGTGGAACACCGGGGAGCTGTTTTTT. Its protein product is CASSSTSGRWNTGELFF. The chain combines TRBV11-2 with TRBJ2-2, with 13 bases matching TRBD2. The germline V gene encodes CDR1 SGHAT and CDR2 FQNNGV. The CDR3 covers 17 residues. V lost 4 bases to trimming and J lost 1 base; unmatched junction nucleotides: 3. The complete variable domain, with remaining parts taken from reference TRBV11-2 and TRBJ2-2, reads EAGVAQSPRYKIIEKRQSVAFWCNPISGHATLYWYQQILGQGPKLLIQFQNNGVVDDSQLPKDRFSAERLKGVDSTLKIQPAKLEDSAVYLCASSSTSGRWNTGELFFGEGSRLTVL.

The CDR3 reads CASSLDRGYGYTF. CDR3 in DNA: TGTGCCAGCAGCTTGGACAGGGGCTATGGCTACACCTTC. This sequence joins TRBV5-4 and TRBJ1-2; TRBD1 aligns across 7 bases. V shed 0 bases and J 4 bases; nucleotides not matched to a gene: 0. Germline CDR1 is SGHNT and CDR2 is YYREEE (reference sequence). The CDR3 sequence is 13 residues long.

This sequence joins TRBV9 and TRBJ2-1, with D hard to call. Germline assignment: CDR1 SGDLS and CDR2 YYNGEE. V lost 0 bases, J lost 9 bases, and 19 bases lay in between. This CDR3 is built from 16 residues. For the CDR3, the DNA is TGTGCCAGCAGCGTAGGAGGTAGGCTACCCTCTAGTGAGCAGTTCTTC. This codes for CASSVGGRLPSSEQFF.

The V call is TRBV4-3, the J call TRBJ2-7; 11 bases agree with TRBD1. The J segment lost 5 bases and the V segment lost 4 bases, leaving 1 base of the junction unmatched. CDR1 LGHNA and CDR2 YSLEER come from the germline V gene. CDR3 length equals 13 residues. The CDR3: CASSPDRGHEQYF. CDR3 coding DNA: TGCGCCAGCAGCCCGGACAGGGGGCACGAGCAGTACTTC.

The gene calls are TRBV6-6 and TRBJ2-3; 11 bases match TRBD2. The CDR3 covers 16 residues. Unmatched junction bases numbered 8, after V lost 6 bases and J lost 3 bases. From germline, CDR1 is MNHNY and CDR2 SVGAGI (reference sequence). The CDR3 loop is CASSNPLAGGTDTQYF. Written as DNA, the CDR3 is TGTGCCAGCAGCAATCCCTTAGCGGGAGGGACAGATACGCAGTATTTT.

The rearrangement joins TRBV5-1 to TRBJ2-1; the match to TRBD2 covers 9 bases. The CDR3 is 15 amino acids. Germline-derived CDR1 and CDR2 are SGHRS and YFSETQ. V lost 3 bases to trimming and J lost 4 bases; unmatched junction nucleotides: 5. The CDR3 here is CASSSLTSGYNEQFF. The CDR3 DNA follows: TGCGCCAGCAGCTCGCTGACTAGCGGTTACAATGAGCAGTTCTTC.

The rearrangement joins TRBV19 to TRBJ2-7, with 8 bases identical to TRBD2. Trimming removed 7 bases from V and 1 base from J; junction bases left unmatched: 9. Germline lookup yields CDR1 LNHDA and CDR2 SQIVND (reference sequence). The CDR3 totals 15 residues. The CDR3 sequence is CASTYSGTRSYEQYF. CDR3 sequence (DNA): TGTGCCAGTACTTACTCCGGGACTAGGTCCTACGAGCAGTACTTC. Full variable domain (remainder filled in from reference TRBV19 and TRBJ2-7): DGGITQSPKYLFRKEGQNVTLSCEQNLNHDAMYWYRQDPGQGLRLIYYSQIVNDFQKGDIAEGYSVSREKKESFPLTVTSAQKNPTAFYLCASTYSGTRSYEQYFGPGTRLTVT.

Written as DNA, the CDR3 is TGTGCCAGCAGCCTCTCCCTGGCTAGCACAGATACGCAGTATTTT. This encodes CASSLSLASTDTQYF. J is TRBJ2-3 and V is TRBV7-9; D unresolved. The V and J ends lost 5 bases and 0 bases respectively, with 12 bases between them. The germline CDR1 and CDR2 sequences are SEHNR and FQNEAQ (reference sequence). The CDR3 contains 15 residues.

The J gene is TRBJ2-1, the V gene TRBV7-2; TRBD2 matches at 8 bases. Trimming removed 0 bases from V and 2 bases from J; junction bases left unmatched: 3. CDR3 length equals 16 residues. CDR1 and CDR2 from the germline V gene are SGHTA and FQGNSA. The CDR3 loop is CASSLAPAGAYNEQFF. The CDR3, as DNA: TGTGCCAGCAGCTTAGCACCAGCGGGAGCCTACAATGAGCAGTTCTTC.

The J gene is TRBJ2-7, the V gene TRBV30; D not resolved. The CDR3 runs to 13 residues. CDR1 and CDR2 from the germline V gene are GTSNPN and SVGIG (reference sequence). Between the trimmed V and J ends, which lost 0 bases and 3 bases, there was a span of 9 bases. The CDR3 DNA sequence: TGTGCCTGGAGTGTCACGGGTGGCTACGAGCAGTACTTC. It specifies CAWSVTGGYEQYF.

CDR3 coding DNA: TGTGCCACCAGCAGAGGTCAGGGGGCAAGATCCTACGAGCAGTACTTC. Translation gives CATSRGQGARSYEQYF. The chain links TRBV15 to TRBJ2-7; TRBD1 matches 8 bases. Germline V CDR1 and CDR2: LNHNV, YYDKDF (reference sequence). This CDR3 has 16 residues. V lost 1 base to trimming and J lost 1 base; unmatched junction nucleotides: 6. The complete variable domain, with remaining parts taken from reference TRBV15 and TRBJ2-7, reads DAMVIQNPRYQVTQFGKPVTLSCSQTLNHNVMYWYQQKSSQAPKLLFHYYDKDFNNEADTPDNFQSRRPNTSFCFLDIRSPGLGDTAMYLCATSRGQGARSYEQYFGPGTRLTVT.

The CDR3 region has the DNA TGTGCCAGCAGCCCGGGACTAGCGGGAGCGGAGACCCAGTACTTC. This codes for CASSPGLAGAETQYF. The V and J genes are TRBV5-4 and TRBJ2-5, with TRBD2 matching 14 bases. CDR3 length: 15 residues. Germline V gene lookup returns CDR1 SGHNT and CDR2 YYREEE (reference sequence). The ends lost 4 bases at V and 5 bases at J; junction bases unmatched: 4.

The gene calls are TRBV27 and TRBJ1-1; a weak D match, TRBD1 (5 bases). The CDR3 runs to 15 residues. V lost 2 bases and J 0 bases, leaving 10 bases between the germline ends. CDR1 and CDR2 from the germline V gene are MNHEY and SMNVEV (reference sequence). CDR3 amino acids: CASSLIGGVNTEAFF. The DNA of the CDR3 is TGTGCCAGCAGTTTAATTGGAGGGGTGAACACTGAAGCTTTCTTT.

The chain uses TRBV28 and TRBJ2-5; TRBD2 aligns across 10 bases. TRBJ2-7 matches the DNA end more closely, so the J call is doubtful. The CDR3 runs 17 residues. Germline V gene lookup returns CDR1 MDHEN and CDR2 SYDVKM. Here the CDR3 reads CASSDLAGVNRRGEQYF. The CDR3 DNA is TGTGCCAGCAGTGATCTAGCGGGAGTAAACCGCCGGGGCGAGCAGTACTTC.

CDR3 bases: TGTGCCAGCAGCTTAGGCGGATTTAACTATGGCTACACCTTC. Translated: CASSLGGFNYGYTF. The chain has TRBV11-3 and TRBJ1-2; D unresolved. The CDR3 contains 14 residues. Germline V gene sequence: CDR1 SGHNT, CDR2 YENEEA. V was trimmed by 1 base and J by 1 base, leaving 7 bases between them.

The chain is built from TRBV5-1 and TRBJ2-1; TRBD1 is a possible D gene (5 bases). Trimming cost V 0 bases and J 7 bases, with 8 bases left between them. The CDR3 sequence is 13 residues long. Germline values: CDR1 SGHRS, CDR2 YFSETQ. This CDR3 is CASSLDGANEQFF. CDR3 nucleotide sequence: TGCGCCAGCAGCTTGGATGGGGCTAATGAGCAGTTCTTC.

In regard to this clone: In the same sample, other DNA sequences code for this CDR3. The chain is built from TRBV7-2 and TRBJ2-3; 8 bases are a match to TRBD2. CDR3 length: 15 residues. The V segment lost 5 bases and the J segment 0 bases; nucleotides outside the gene matches: 4. Germline CDR1 reads SGHTA; CDR2 reads FQGNSA. The CDR3 DNA sequence: TGTGCCAGCAGCCCCCTAGCGGGCAGCACAGATACGCAGTATTTT. Amino acid sequence: CASSPLAGSTDTQYF.

This chain links TRBV6-5 with TRBJ1-2; no reliable D call. The CDR3 covers 15 residues. CDR1 is MNHEY and CDR2 is SVGAGI in the germline V gene. V dropped 3 bases and J dropped 0 bases, with 11 bases sitting between them. CDR3 sequence (DNA): TGTGCCAGCAGTTATAGAATCGCCCCTAACTATGGCTACACCTTC. Protein: CASSYRIAPNYGYTF.